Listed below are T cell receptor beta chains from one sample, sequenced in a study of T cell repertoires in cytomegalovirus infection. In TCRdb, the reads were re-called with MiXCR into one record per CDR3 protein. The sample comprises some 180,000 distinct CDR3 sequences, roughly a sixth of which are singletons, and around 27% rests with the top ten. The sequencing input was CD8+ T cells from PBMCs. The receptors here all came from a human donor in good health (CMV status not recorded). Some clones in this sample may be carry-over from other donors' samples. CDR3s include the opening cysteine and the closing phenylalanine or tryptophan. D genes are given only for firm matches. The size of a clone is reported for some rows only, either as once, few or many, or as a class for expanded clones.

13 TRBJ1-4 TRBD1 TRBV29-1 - TGCAGCGTCCTGGGACAGGGGTACGAAAAACTGTTTTTT CSVLGQGYEKLFF
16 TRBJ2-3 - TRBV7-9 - TGTGCCAGCAGCTCGCCCGACGGGATAGTCACAGATACGCAGTATTTT CASSSPDGIVTDTQYF
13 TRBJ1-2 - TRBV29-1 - TGCAGCGTTGAAGATAGGGAAAACTATGGCTACACCTTC CSVEDRENYGYTF
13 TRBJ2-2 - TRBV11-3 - TGTGCCAGCAATGGCAAGAACACCGGGGAGCTGTTTTTT CASNGKNTGELFF
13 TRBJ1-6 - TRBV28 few TGTGCCAGCAGTTTCAAGCCGGGATCACCCCTCCACTTT CASSFKPGSPLHF
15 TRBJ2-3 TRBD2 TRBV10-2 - TGCGCCAGCGCTACACTAGCGGCGCGCACAGATACGCAGTATTTT CASATLAARTDTQYF
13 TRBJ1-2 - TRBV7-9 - TGTGCCAGCAGCTTCACGGACTACTATGGCTACACCTTC CASSFTDYYGYTF
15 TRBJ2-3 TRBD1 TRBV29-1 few TGCAGCGCTGGGGACAGCCTCCCTGGCACAGATACGCAGTATTTT CSAGDSLPGTDTQYF
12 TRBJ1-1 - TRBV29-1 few TGCAGCGTTTTACAGCTGAACACTGAAGCTTTCTTT CSVLQLNTEAFF
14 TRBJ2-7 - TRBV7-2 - TGTGCCAGCAGCGACGACAACTTCAGTAGAGAGCAGTACTTC CASSDDNFSREQYF